This TCR beta chain is from a study of blood T cells in healthy people across ages. General observations from the study: There were more naive CD4+ cells and higher diversity in long-lived donors than in aged donors.

Those donating, healthy Caucasian individuals from Russia, were aged 6 to 90. The CDR3 has 15 amino acids. V lost 6 bases and J lost 6, with 20 bases in between. The germline CDR1 and CDR2 sequences are MGHDK and SYGVNS. For the second PCR, which ran for 7 to 11 cycles, a sample-barcoded 5' primer and a J-beta primer mix were used. Every molecule of cDNA carried a tag from a template-switch adaptor with 12 random nucleotides. Samples each returned at least 2.5 million CDR3-containing paired-end reads. TCRdb processed the 5' RACE reads anew with MiXCR; each CDR3 protein has one entry. The sample consists of about 1.8 million distinct CDR3 sequences, less than 50% of them appearing once. Only a few counts were recorded for this clonotype. Its antigen is unknown.

The chain links TRBV25-1 to TRBJ1-2; unclear D gene. Sequencing was done on a sample of blood. The source of this sequence is a middle-aged woman in good health. The chain's CDR3 is CASSPLGSGVDGYTF. The CDR3 DNA reads as TGTGCCAGCAGCCCCCTGGGCAGCGGGGTGGATGGCTACACCTTC.